The clone carrying this T cell receptor (beta chain) was observed a single time. The data derive from a study of regulatory T cells in long-lasting Graves disease. Turning to the study itself: Over 5 years of antithyroid drugs with positive TSH receptor antibodies was taken to mean persistent Graves' disease.

The germline V gene encodes CDR1 DFQATT and CDR2 SNEGSKA (reference sequence). The V gene lost 0 bases and the J gene lost 1 base, with 12 bases spanning the gap. The length of the CDR3 is 15 residues. Researchers made TCR beta libraries by using iRepertoire HTBI primers and running Arm-PCR on CDR3 regions. TCRdb independently ran MiXCR on the multiplex PCR reads; one entry per CDR3 protein. The sample contains approximately 690,000 distinct CDR3 sequences, 25% to 30% of which appear only once. Time point denoted: persistent/refractory GD, antithyroid drugs over 5 years with positive TRAb. Researchers made the TCR library from RNA that was extracted from PBMCs.

The specimen comprised peripheral blood mononuclear cells (PBMCs), sampled when the disease was refractory, from a patient treated with antithyroid drugs. The gene calls are TRBV20-1 and TRBJ1-1, with a tentative D call TRBD1 (5 bases). This TCR derives from a female donor with Graves disease. CDR3 sequence reads: CSARDIGAKNTEAFF. Written as DNA, the CDR3 is TGCAGTGCTAGAGATATAGGGGCCAAGAACACTGAAGCTTTCTTT.